This record concerns one T cell receptor beta chain sequence. Antigen unknown. CDR3 length equals 16 residues. V dropped 5 bases and J dropped 4 bases, with 18 bases sitting between them. CDR1 is SGHAT, CDR2 FQNNGV, per germline. This entry comes from a study of cytomegalovirus exposure and HLA in healthy donors. Study background: The 130 or so validation repertoires used the same platform as the roughly 670 first-cohort repertoires (as reported by a later analysis). Broader study findings: CMV antigen specificity of a few CMV-associated chains was confirmed in vitro. In the roughly 130 validation repertoires, a later analysis found that first-cohort TCR clusters tended to co-occur.

The data were produced by immunoSEQ multiplex PCR, yet TCRdb's version contains in-frame clones alone and is incomplete. The data show 260,000 or so clones, 90% seen once. From the approximately 110-subject validation cohort, which was separate from the roughly 630-subject first cohort, the donors were drawn. Sequenced: PBMCs. The sequence was obtained from a young woman in good health and CMV-seronegative. The J gene is TRBJ2-1, the V gene TRBV11-2; tentative D call: TRBD2 (6 bases). CDR3 loop: CASSHPGLAVYNEQFF. The CDR3 region has the DNA TGTGCCAGCAGCCACCCTGGGTTAGCGGTGTACAATGAGCAGTTCTTC. Together with reference TRBV11-2 and TRBJ2-1, the CDR3 gives the full variable domain: EAGVAQSPRYKIIEKRQSVAFWCNPISGHATLYWYQQILGQGPKLLIQFQNNGVVDDSQLPKDRFSAERLKGVDSTLKIQPAKLEDSAVYLCASSHPGLAVYNEQFFGPGTRLTVL.